Listed here is a single TCR beta chain. The data are from a study of blood T cell repertoires in COVID-19. Overall study: The cDNA or gDNA used as material had been derived from T cells, B-cell-depleted T cells, or PBMCs.

Using immunoSEQ multiplex PCR, the repertoire was profiled, and TCRdb retains in-frame clones only, with some absent. This table has about 200,000 clones, about nine tenths appearing once. With 0 bases removed from V and 6 bases from J, the gap between germline ends came to 5 bases. This CDR3 has 12 amino acids. Per germline, CDR1 MNHEY and CDR2 SVGAGI. J is TRBJ1-1 and V is TRBV6-5, with unresolved D. The sample taken for sequencing was peripheral blood. The TCR originated in a man aged 45 to 65 with acute or convalescent COVID-19. The CDR3 DNA reads as TGTGCCAGCAGTTACTCACAGTCTGAAGCTTTCTTT. Translated, it gives CASSYSQSEAFF.